The 20 T cell receptor beta chains below were found in one sample sequenced in a study of T cell responses to AZD1222 COVID-19 vaccine. The data were produced by immunoSEQ multiplex PCR, yet TCRdb's version contains in-frame clones alone and is incomplete. This table holds tens of thousands of clones, 75% to 90% found once. Sequencing used peripheral blood, obtained 28 days after the second AZD1222 dose. These receptors originate from an adult who received the AZD1222 COVID-19 vaccine.

V gene TRBV5-1 combines with J gene TRBJ2-3; D is uncertain. From germline, CDR1 is SGHRS and CDR2 YFSETQ. The CDR3 contains 12 residues. Trimming shortened V by 4 bases and J by 8 bases, and 11 bases separated the two germline ends. In nucleotides, the CDR3 is TGCGCCAGCAGCCACCGCCCGGGTACGCAGTATTTT. Translating it yields CASSHRPGTQYF.

This clone came up once. V and J are TRBV2 and TRBJ2-7; D unresolved. CDR3 length: 13 amino acids. The V end was cut by 10 bases, the J end by 2 bases, with 15 bases between. The germline CDR1 and CDR2 sequences are SNHLY and FYNNEI. CDR3 residues: CATLKAFPYEQYF. CDR3 bases: TGTGCCACTCTAAAAGCTTTTCCCTACGAGCAGTACTTC.

The chain employs TRBV2 and TRBJ1-1, with D possibly matching TRBD1 (5 bases). CDR1 is SNHLY, CDR2 FYNNEI, per germline. The CDR3 totals 13 residues. Trimming stripped 8 bases from V and 7 bases from J, with 17 bases between. This chain's CDR3 is CASRGAGRSEAFF. The CDR3 DNA follows: TGTGCCAGCCGGGGAGCAGGGAGGAGTGAAGCTTTCTTT.

The V and J genes are TRBV5-4 and TRBJ2-1; 9 bases line up with TRBD2. This CDR3 has 15 residues. The V gene end was trimmed by 4 bases and the J gene end by 8 bases; junction bases not matched to a gene: 10. CDR1 and CDR2 (germline): SGHNT, YYREEE (reference sequence). CDR3 sequence: CASSPWGSGSDEQFF. DNA of the CDR3: TGTGCCAGCAGCCCCTGGGGTAGCGGGAGCGATGAGCAGTTCTTC.

The chain is built from TRBV19 and TRBJ1-5; TRBD1 is a possible D gene (5 bases). There are 17 residues in the CDR3. CDR1 and CDR2 (germline): LNHDA, SQIVND (reference sequence). V shed 5 bases and J shed 2 bases, with 19 bases lying between them. The CDR3 nucleotides are TGTGCCAGTAGTCCCGGGGACGGGAAAATACGCAATCAGCCCCAGCATTTT. Encoded protein: CASSPGDGKIRNQPQHF.

This chain connects TRBV6-5 to TRBJ2-1; 12 bases line up with TRBD2. The V and J ends lost 7 bases and 6 bases, in that order; junction bases with no gene match: 7. CDR1 is MNHEY, CDR2 SVGAGI, per germline. The CDR3 has 15 residues. CDR3 DNA sequence: TGTGCCAGCATGACCCCTAGCGGGGGGGCCAATGAGCAGTTCTTC. Protein: CASMTPSGGANEQFF.

The chain carries TRBV19 and TRBJ2-3; 10 bases fit TRBD1. The CDR3 loop spans 15 amino acids. The germline gives CDR1 LNHDA, CDR2 SQIVND (reference sequence). J was trimmed by 3 bases and V by 6 bases; bases with no gene match: 6. CDR3 region: CASSPEGQGTDTQYF. The CDR3 DNA reads as TGTGCCAGTAGCCCGGAGGGACAGGGGACAGATACGCAGTATTTT.

CDR3 sequence (DNA): TGTGCCAGCAGGGGGATGGGGGCGCGGAACGAGCAGTACTTC. It encodes CASRGMGARNEQYF. The chain joins TRBV6-5 to TRBJ2-7, with a weak D call TRBD1 (6 bases). The CDR3 has 14 residues. The germline V gene has CDR1 MNHEY and CDR2 SVGAGI. Trimming removed 6 bases at V and 5 bases at J, with 17 bases between.

The rearrangement joins TRBV5-1 to TRBJ1-1, with 8 nucleotides matching TRBD1. J lost 5 bases, V lost 4 bases, and 7 bases had no gene match. CDR1 and CDR2 from the germline V gene are SGHRS and YFSETQ. The CDR3 contains 14 residues. Here the CDR3 reads CASSQDREGTEAFF. In DNA form, the CDR3 reads TGCGCCAGCAGCCAGGACAGGGAAGGGACTGAAGCTTTCTTT.

The J gene is TRBJ1-2, the V gene TRBV30, with TRBD1 identical over 8 bases. CDR3 length: 14 residues. CDR1 is GTSNPN and CDR2 is SVGIG in the germline V gene (reference sequence). Germline trimming cut 4 bases from V and 9 bases from J; bases unmatched to any gene: 13. The DNA of the CDR3 is TGTGCCTGGACCCTCTCTTCAGGGGGCGGGAGCTACACCTTC. This gives the protein CAWTLSSGGGSYTF.

As regards this clone: At one boundary the junction diverges from the germline segment, which might be a read error. The chain couples TRBV28 to TRBJ2-2, with 10 bases identical to TRBD2. Germline V gene lookup returns CDR1 MDHEN and CDR2 SYDVKM. The CDR3 extends over 15 amino acids. The CDR3 region has the DNA TGTGCCAGCACTTTAGCGGGGGGGAACACCGGGGAGCTGTTTTTT. Protein product: CASTLAGGNTGELFF.

The chain uses TRBV18 and TRBJ2-5, with D perhaps TRBD2 (6 bases). The CDR3 covers 16 residues. Trimming took 5 bases from V and 3 from J, leaving 19 bases between them. Germline V lookup: CDR1 KGHSH, CDR2 LQKENI. CDR3 sequence (DNA): TGTGCCAGCTCATCATCAAGGACTACTCTTAAAGAGACCCAGTACTTC. Translation: CASSSSRTTLKETQYF.

The chain links TRBV7-2 to TRBJ1-1; the D gene is possibly TRBD1 (5 bases). The CDR3 is 14 residues long. Germline CDR1 and CDR2: SGHTA and FQGNSA. The ends were cut back, 5 bases at V and 6 bases at J, with 16 bases in the middle. CDR3 amino acids: CASSQMSGTAEAFF. CDR3 nucleotides: TGTGCCAGCAGCCAAATGTCGGGGACGGCTGAAGCTTTCTTT. Full variable domain (outside the CDR3, taken from reference TRBV7-2 and TRBJ1-1): GAGVSQSPSNKVTEKGKDVELRCDPISGHTALYWYRQSLGQGLEFLIYFQGNSAPDKSGLPSDRFSAERTGGSVSTLTIQRTQQEDSAVYLCASSQMSGTAEAFFGQGTRLTVV.

The chain has TRBV6-4 and TRBJ1-1; D gene uncertain. Germline V gives CDR1 MRHNA, CDR2 SNTAGT. The CDR3 runs to 11 residues. The ends were cut back, 3 bases at V and 11 bases at J, with 10 bases in the middle. The CDR3 DNA sequence: TGTGCCAGCAGTGATTTCCTCGGGGCTTTCTTT. It yields the protein CASSDFLGAFF.

This chain uses TRBV5-1 with TRBJ2-4; D ambiguous. The V end was cut by 2 bases, the J end by 0 bases, with 15 bases between. The CDR3 extends over 17 amino acids. Germline V gives CDR1 SGHRS, CDR2 YFSETQ. The CDR3 reads CASSFGSQRLAKNIQYF. Written as DNA, the CDR3 is TGCGCCAGCAGCTTCGGAAGCCAGCGACTAGCCAAAAACATTCAGTACTTC.

This clone has a handful of counts. J is TRBJ2-7 and V is TRBV4-3, with D maybe TRBD2 (6 bases). Germline CDR1 and CDR2: LGHNA and YSLEER. Trimming stripped 0 bases from V and 2 bases from J, with 11 bases between. This CDR3 contains 15 residues. This CDR3 reads CASSQEGGGTYEQYF. CDR3 nucleotides: TGCGCCAGCAGCCAAGAAGGAGGAGGGACCTACGAGCAGTACTTC.

This clone came up a few times. The rearrangement joins TRBV15 to TRBJ2-1; TRBD2 aligns across 16 bases. Germline CDR1 is LNHNV and CDR2 is YYDKDF (reference sequence). CDR3 size: 16 residues. V lost 5 bases and J lost 10; bases outside the gene matches: 8. The CDR3 loop reads CATSEHGTSGRDEQFF. CDR3 DNA sequence: TGTGCCACCAGCGAACACGGGACTAGCGGGAGGGACGAGCAGTTCTTC.

The V call is TRBV5-1, the J call TRBJ1-2; a possible D gene is TRBD1 (5 bases). Deletions cut 4 bases from V and 0 bases from J, with 19 bases between. The germline V gene has CDR1 SGHRS and CDR2 YFSETQ. The CDR3 is 17 residues long. Written as DNA, the CDR3 is TGCGCCAGCAGCCCCGGGACCGTATCCTCAGCTAACTATGGCTACACCTTC. Its protein product is CASSPGTVSSANYGYTF. Filled out from reference TRBV5-1 and TRBJ1-2, the complete variable domain reads KAGVTQTPRYLIKTRGQQVTLSCSPISGHRSVSWYQQTPGQGLQFLFEYFSETQRNKGNFPGRFSGRQFSNSRSEMNVSTLELGDSALYLCASSPGTVSSANYGYTFGSGTRLTVV.

The V gene is TRBV11-2, the J gene TRBJ2-7; 7 bases are shared with TRBD1. Trimming cost V 4 bases and J 5 bases; bases outside gene matches: 5. The CDR3 sequence is 13 residues long. CDR1 is SGHAT, CDR2 FQNNGV, per germline. The CDR3 sequence is CASSYRGRDEQYF. The DNA of the CDR3 is TGTGCCAGCAGCTACAGGGGTAGGGACGAGCAGTACTTC.

This clone was seen a few times. The V call is TRBV4-1, the J call TRBJ1-5, with a possible D match to TRBD1 (5 bases). V lost 4 bases, J lost 6 bases, and 10 bases lay in between. The CDR3 is 13 residues long. CDR1 and CDR2 from the germline V gene are MGHRA and YSYEKL. CDR3 DNA sequence: TGCGCCAGCAGCCCCGCGGGGCCTCAGCCCCAGCATTTT. Its translation is CASSPAGPQPQHF.